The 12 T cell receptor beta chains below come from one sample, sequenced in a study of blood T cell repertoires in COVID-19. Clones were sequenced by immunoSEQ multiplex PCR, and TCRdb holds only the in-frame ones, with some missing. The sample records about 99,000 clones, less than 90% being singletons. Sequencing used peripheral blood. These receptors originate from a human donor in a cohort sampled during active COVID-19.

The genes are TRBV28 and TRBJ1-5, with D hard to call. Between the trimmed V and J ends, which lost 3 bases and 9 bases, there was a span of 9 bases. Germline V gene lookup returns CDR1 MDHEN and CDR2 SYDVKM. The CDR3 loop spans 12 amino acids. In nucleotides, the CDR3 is TGTGCCAGCAGTTTTCCCGAGATGCCCCAGCATTTT. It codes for CASSFPEMPQHF.

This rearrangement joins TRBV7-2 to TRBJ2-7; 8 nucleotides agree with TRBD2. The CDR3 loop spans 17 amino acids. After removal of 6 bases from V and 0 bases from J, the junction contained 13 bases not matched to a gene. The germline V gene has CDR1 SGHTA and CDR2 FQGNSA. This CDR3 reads CASSTRGGTRGSYEQYF. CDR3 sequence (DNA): TGTGCCAGCAGTACACGTGGGGGGACTAGGGGCTCCTACGAGCAGTACTTC. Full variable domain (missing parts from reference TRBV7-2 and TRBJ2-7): GAGVSQSPSNKVTEKGKDVELRCDPISGHTALYWYRQSLGQGLEFLIYFQGNSAPDKSGLPSDRFSAERTGGSVSTLTIQRTQQEDSAVYLCASSTRGGTRGSYEQYFGPGTRLTVT.

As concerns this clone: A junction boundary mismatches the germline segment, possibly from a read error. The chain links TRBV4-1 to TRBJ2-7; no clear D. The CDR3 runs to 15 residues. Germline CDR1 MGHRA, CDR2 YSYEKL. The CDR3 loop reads CASSQVDFDSYVQYF. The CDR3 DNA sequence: TGCGCCAGCAGCCAAGTCGATTTCGATTCCTACGTGCAGTACTTC.

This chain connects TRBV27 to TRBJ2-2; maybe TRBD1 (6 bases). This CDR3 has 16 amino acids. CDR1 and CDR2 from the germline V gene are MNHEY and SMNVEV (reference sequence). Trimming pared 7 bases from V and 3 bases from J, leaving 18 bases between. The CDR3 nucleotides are TGTGCCAGCACATCGTTCCGGACAGCCGACACCGGGGAGCTGTTTTTT. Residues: CASTSFRTADTGELFF.

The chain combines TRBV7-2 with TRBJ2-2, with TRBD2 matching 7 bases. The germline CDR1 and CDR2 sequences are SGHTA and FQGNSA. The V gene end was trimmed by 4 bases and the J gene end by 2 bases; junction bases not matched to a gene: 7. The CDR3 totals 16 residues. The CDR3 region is CASSYPGRANTGELFF. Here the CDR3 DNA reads TGTGCCAGCAGCTACCCGGGGAGGGCCAACACCGGGGAGCTGTTTTTT.

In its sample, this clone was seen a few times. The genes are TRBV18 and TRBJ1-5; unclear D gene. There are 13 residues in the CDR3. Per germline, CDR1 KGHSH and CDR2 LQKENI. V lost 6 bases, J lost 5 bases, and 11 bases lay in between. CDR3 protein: CASSRGSDQPQHF. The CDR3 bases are TGTGCCAGCTCCCGCGGGTCAGATCAGCCCCAGCATTTT.

The CDR3 bases are TGTGCCAGCAGTCGGTACAGGGATGATGGCTACACCTTC. Protein sequence: CASSRYRDDGYTF. The rearrangement joins TRBV3-1 (or the pseudogene TRBV3-2) to TRBJ1-2, with D perhaps matching TRBD1 (6 bases). This CDR3 is 13 amino acids long. The germline gives CDR1 LGHDT, CDR2 YNNKEL (reference sequence). V was pared by 6 bases and J by 6 bases, with 14 bases between.

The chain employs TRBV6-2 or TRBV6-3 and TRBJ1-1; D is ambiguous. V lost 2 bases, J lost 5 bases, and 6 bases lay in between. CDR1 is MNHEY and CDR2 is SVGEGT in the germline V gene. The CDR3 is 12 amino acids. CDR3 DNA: TGTGCCAGCAGTTACGAGGTTACTGAAGCTTTCTTT. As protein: CASSYEVTEAFF.

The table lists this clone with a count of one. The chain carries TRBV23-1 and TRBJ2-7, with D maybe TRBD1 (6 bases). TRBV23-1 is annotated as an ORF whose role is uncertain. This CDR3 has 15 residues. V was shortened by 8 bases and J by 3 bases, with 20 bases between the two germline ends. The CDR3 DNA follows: TGCGCCAGCCCCCAGGGGTGGGTTATTAACTACGAGCAGTACTTC. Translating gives CASPQGWVINYEQYF.

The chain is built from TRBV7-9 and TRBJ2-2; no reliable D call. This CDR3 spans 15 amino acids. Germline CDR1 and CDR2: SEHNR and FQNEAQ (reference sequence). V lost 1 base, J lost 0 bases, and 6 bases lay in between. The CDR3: CASSLVPANTGELFF. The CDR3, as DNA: TGTGCCAGCAGCTTAGTCCCCGCGAACACCGGGGAGCTGTTTTTT.

This CDR3 reads CASSSTDSQETQYF. The CDR3 DNA reads TGCGCCAGCAGCTCCACGGACAGCCAAGAGACCCAGTACTTC. This chain uses TRBV5-1 with TRBJ2-5, with D possibly TRBD1 on 6 matching bases. Trimming cost V 3 bases and J 1 base, with 10 bases left between them. The CDR3 runs 14 residues. The germline CDR1 and CDR2 sequences are SGHRS and YFSETQ.

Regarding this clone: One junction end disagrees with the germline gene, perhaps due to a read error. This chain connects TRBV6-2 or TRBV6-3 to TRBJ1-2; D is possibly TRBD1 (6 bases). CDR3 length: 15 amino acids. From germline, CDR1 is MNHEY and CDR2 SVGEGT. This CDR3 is CASSQDSPGGYGYTF. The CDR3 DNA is TGTGCTAGCAGCCAGGACAGCCCCGGCGGCTATGGCTACACCTTC.